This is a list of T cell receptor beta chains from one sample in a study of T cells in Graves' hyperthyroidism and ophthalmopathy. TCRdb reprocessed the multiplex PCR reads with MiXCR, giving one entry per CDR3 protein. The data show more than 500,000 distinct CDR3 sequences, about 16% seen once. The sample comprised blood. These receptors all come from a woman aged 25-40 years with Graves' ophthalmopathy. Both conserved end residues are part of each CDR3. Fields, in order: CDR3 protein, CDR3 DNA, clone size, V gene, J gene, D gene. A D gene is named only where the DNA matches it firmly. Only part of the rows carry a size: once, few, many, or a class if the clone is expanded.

cdr3_aa: CASQVLLNYGYTF; cdr3_nt: TGTGCCTCCCAGGTCCTCCTTAACTATGGCTACACCTTC; clone_size: .; v_call: TRBV11-2; j_call: TRBJ1-2; d_call: .
cdr3_aa: CASSPYKDRVAAFF; cdr3_nt: TGTGCCAGCAGCCCATATAAGGACAGGGTAGCCGCTTTCTTT; clone_size: .; v_call: TRBV5-6; j_call: TRBJ1-1; d_call: TRBD1
cdr3_aa: CASSTSVAYNEQFF; cdr3_nt: TGTGCCAGCAGCACTAGTGTGGCCTACAATGAGCAGTTCTTC; clone_size: many; v_call: TRBV12-3/TRBV12-4; j_call: TRBJ2-1; d_call: .
cdr3_aa: CASSPFRLAGDNEQFF; cdr3_nt: TGTGCCAGCAGCCCATTCCGACTAGCGGGAGACAATGAGCAGTTCTTC; clone_size: many; v_call: TRBV11-2; j_call: TRBJ2-1; d_call: TRBD2
cdr3_aa: CASSVAEAYEQYF; cdr3_nt: TGTGCCAGCAGCGTAGCTGAGGCCTACGAGCAGTACTTC; clone_size: .; v_call: TRBV9; j_call: TRBJ2-7; d_call: .
cdr3_aa: CSASLAGPTDTQYF; cdr3_nt: TGCAGTGCCTCACTAGCGGGCCCCACAGATACGCAGTATTTT; clone_size: many; v_call: TRBV20-1; j_call: TRBJ2-3; d_call: TRBD2
cdr3_aa: CASSEAPGTIDTQYF; cdr3_nt: TGTGCCAGCAGTGAAGCGCCGGGGACAATAGATACGCAGTATTTT; clone_size: many; v_call: TRBV2; j_call: TRBJ2-3; d_call: .
cdr3_aa: CASSLSTGSDNEQFF; cdr3_nt: TGTGCCAGCAGCCTTTCGACAGGGTCGGACAATGAGCAGTTCTTC; clone_size: many; v_call: TRBV7-3; j_call: TRBJ2-1; d_call: TRBD1
cdr3_aa: CASSYSMVLDRVTYEQYF; cdr3_nt: TGTGCCAGCAGTTACTCGATGGTACTTGACAGAGTTACCTACGAGCAGTACTTC; clone_size: many; v_call: TRBV6-6; j_call: TRBJ2-7; d_call: .
cdr3_aa: CASSLAPIWDSGGAFF; cdr3_nt: TGTGCCAGCAGCTTAGCGCCCATATGGGACTCAGGAGGGGCTTTCTTT; clone_size: .; v_call: TRBV7-4; j_call: TRBJ1-1; d_call: .
cdr3_aa: CASTLAGGLNTGELFF; cdr3_nt: TGTGCCAGTACTTTAGCGGGAGGACTAAACACCGGGGAGCTGTTTTTT; clone_size: .; v_call: TRBV19; j_call: TRBJ2-2; d_call: TRBD2
cdr3_aa: CASGPHRELYSPLHF; cdr3_nt: TGTGCCAGCGGACCTCATCGGGAACTCTATTCACCCCTCCACTTT; clone_size: few; v_call: TRBV5-5; j_call: TRBJ1-6; d_call: .
cdr3_aa: CAWSSPEGSQNIQYF; cdr3_nt: TGTGCCTGGAGTAGCCCGGAGGGGTCCCAAAACATTCAGTACTTC; clone_size: many; v_call: TRBV30; j_call: TRBJ2-4; d_call: .
cdr3_aa: CASSQDWQELYGYTF; cdr3_nt: TGCGCCAGCAGCCAAGATTGGCAGGAACTCTATGGCTACACCTTC; clone_size: many; v_call: TRBV4-3; j_call: TRBJ1-2; d_call: .
cdr3_aa: CASSQPRGLAGGGNTGELFF; cdr3_nt: TGCGCCAGCAGCCAACCCAGGGGACTAGCGGGAGGGGGGAACACCGGGGAGCTGTTTTTT; clone_size: .; v_call: TRBV4-1; j_call: TRBJ2-2; d_call: TRBD2
cdr3_aa: CASTMGGTRSYEQYF; cdr3_nt: TGTGCCAGCACAATGGGCGGGACTAGATCCTACGAGCAGTACTTC; clone_size: .; v_call: TRBV28; j_call: TRBJ2-7; d_call: TRBD2
cdr3_aa: CSVPGTWENTEAFF; cdr3_nt: TGCAGCGTCCCTGGGACGTGGGAGAACACTGAAGCTTTCTTT; clone_size: .; v_call: TRBV29-1; j_call: TRBJ1-1; d_call: .
cdr3_aa: CSVLRDRAQETQYF; cdr3_nt: TGCAGCGTCCTACGGGACAGGGCCCAAGAGACCCAGTACTTC; clone_size: .; v_call: TRBV29-1; j_call: TRBJ2-5; d_call: TRBD1
cdr3_aa: CASSLVAQAEGGQFF; cdr3_nt: TGTGCCAGCAGCTTAGTAGCGCAAGCAGAGGGGGGGCAGTTCTTC; clone_size: many; v_call: TRBV11-2; j_call: TRBJ2-1; d_call: .
cdr3_aa: CATRDGHGSYNEQFF; cdr3_nt: TGTGCCACTCGCGACGGCCACGGCTCCTACAATGAGCAGTTCTTC; clone_size: few; v_call: TRBV6-1; j_call: TRBJ2-1; d_call: .
cdr3_aa: CASSRTGDSYEQYF; cdr3_nt: TGTGCCAGTAGTAGGACAGGGGACTCCTACGAGCAGTACTTC; clone_size: .; v_call: TRBV19; j_call: TRBJ2-7; d_call: TRBD1
cdr3_aa: CAAWDLYGYTF; cdr3_nt: TGTGCCGCCTGGGATCTATATGGCTACACCTTC; clone_size: .; v_call: TRBV19; j_call: TRBJ1-2; d_call: .
cdr3_aa: CASSPREGGTGELFF; cdr3_nt: TGTGCCAGCAGCCCCCGTGAGGGAGGAACCGGGGAGCTGTTTTTT; clone_size: few; v_call: TRBV7-3; j_call: TRBJ2-2; d_call: .
cdr3_aa: CASSLDPGEGYEQYF; cdr3_nt: TGTGCCAGCAGCTTGGACCCAGGCGAGGGGTACGAGCAGTACTTC; clone_size: .; v_call: TRBV5-5; j_call: TRBJ2-7; d_call: .
cdr3_aa: CSARTWTSAETQYF; cdr3_nt: TGCAGTGCTAGGACATGGACGAGCGCAGAGACCCAGTACTTC; clone_size: few; v_call: TRBV20-1; j_call: TRBJ2-5; d_call: .
cdr3_aa: CASSPPGQFNTEAFF; cdr3_nt: TGTGCCAGCAGCCCACCCGGACAGTTCAACACTGAAGCTTTCTTT; clone_size: many; v_call: TRBV12-3/TRBV12-4; j_call: TRBJ1-1; d_call: .
cdr3_aa: CASSSGLAGASYEQYF; cdr3_nt: TGCGCCAGCAGCTCGGGACTAGCGGGGGCCTCCTACGAGCAGTACTTC; clone_size: many; v_call: TRBV5-1; j_call: TRBJ2-7; d_call: TRBD2
cdr3_aa: CASSPTGTSGYEQYF; cdr3_nt: TGTGCCAGCAGCCCGACCGGGACTAGCGGCTACGAGCAGTACTTC; clone_size: many; v_call: TRBV7-2; j_call: TRBJ2-7; d_call: TRBD2
cdr3_aa: CASSFWGVVGQETQYF; cdr3_nt: TGTGCCAGCAGTTTTTGGGGGGTGGTGGGACAAGAGACCCAGTACTTC; clone_size: many; v_call: TRBV28; j_call: TRBJ2-5; d_call: .
cdr3_aa: CASSVEGGRDEQYF; cdr3_nt: TGTGCCAGCAGTGTAGAGGGGGGCAGGGACGAGCAGTACTTC; clone_size: .; v_call: TRBV2; j_call: TRBJ2-7; d_call: .
cdr3_aa: CASSPRQGVYEQYF; cdr3_nt: TGTGCCAGCAGCCCTCGACAGGGGGTTTACGAGCAGTACTTC; clone_size: many; v_call: TRBV28; j_call: TRBJ2-7; d_call: TRBD1
cdr3_aa: CSAKGQGEVETQYF; cdr3_nt: TGCAGTGCTAAGGGACAGGGGGAGGTAGAGACCCAGTACTTC; clone_size: many; v_call: TRBV20-1; j_call: TRBJ2-5; d_call: TRBD1
cdr3_aa: CSARFVGAQSQYF; cdr3_nt: TGCAGTGCTAGGTTTGTGGGGGCGCAGTCCCAGTACTTC; clone_size: many; v_call: TRBV20-1; j_call: TRBJ2-5; d_call: .
cdr3_aa: CASSLGQGQFF; cdr3_nt: TGTGCCAGCAGCCTGGGACAGGGTCAGTTCTTC; clone_size: many; v_call: TRBV6-1; j_call: TRBJ2-1; d_call: TRBD1
cdr3_aa: CASLRQNTGELFF; cdr3_nt: TGTGCCAGCCTTAGACAGAACACCGGGGAGCTGTTTTTT; clone_size: many; v_call: TRBV28; j_call: TRBJ2-2; d_call: .
cdr3_aa: CSAGTGADYGYTF; cdr3_nt: TGCAGTGCCGGGACAGGGGCGGACTATGGCTACACCTTC; clone_size: few; v_call: TRBV20-1; j_call: TRBJ1-2; d_call: TRBD1
cdr3_aa: CASSSRFVPRTSGSSYEQYF; cdr3_nt: TGTGCCAGCAGTTCCCGATTTGTACCCAGGACTAGCGGGTCCTCCTACGAGCAGTACTTC; clone_size: many; v_call: TRBV28; j_call: TRBJ2-7; d_call: TRBD2
cdr3_aa: CASSFYGLSPYGYTF; cdr3_nt: TGTGCCAGCAGTTTTTACGGGCTTAGCCCTTATGGCTACACCTTC; clone_size: many; v_call: TRBV27; j_call: TRBJ1-2; d_call: .
cdr3_aa: CAWSPYSPKEQYF; cdr3_nt: TGTGCCTGGTCCCCTTACTCCCCCAAGGAGCAGTACTTC; clone_size: many; v_call: TRBV30; j_call: TRBJ2-7; d_call: .
cdr3_aa: CASSSGMEETQYF; cdr3_nt: TGTGCCAGCAGCTCAGGGATGGAAGAGACCCAGTACTTC; clone_size: .; v_call: TRBV7-9; j_call: TRBJ2-5; d_call: .
cdr3_aa: CAIPGQAFPGDTEAFF; cdr3_nt: TGTGCCATTCCGGGACAGGCTTTCCCTGGGGACACTGAAGCTTTCTTT; clone_size: few; v_call: TRBV19; j_call: TRBJ1-1; d_call: TRBD1